This paragraph reports one TCR beta chain. As yet, its antigen is unknown. This CDR3 has 14 residues. V was pared by 5 bases and J by 3 bases, with 11 bases between. Germline V gives CDR1 MDHEN, CDR2 SYDVKM. This record comes from a study of cytomegalovirus exposure and HLA in healthy donors. The PCR was carried out with 60 Vbeta primers and 13 Jbeta primers. Assay: immunoSEQ multiplex PCR; the TCRdb copy retains only in-frame clones and omits some. The sample contains more than 200,000 clones, approximately 80% of which appear only once. Study-wide results and caveats: TCR beta chain V- and J-gene trimming was linked, in a later analysis, to a missense variant in DCLRE1C.

Sequenced material: PBMCs. This chain links TRBV28 with TRBJ2-4, with D possibly TRBD1 on 6 matching bases. The source of this sequence is a girl between 10 and 17 years old in good health and CMV-seronegative. The CDR3 sequence is CASSRTAGKNIQYF. CDR3 in DNA: TGTGCCAGCAGTCGGACAGCCGGCAAAAACATTCAGTACTTC.